The next 2 T cell receptor beta chains were all read from a single sample in a study of OX40 agonist ivuxolimab in advanced cancers. Profiled with immunoSEQ multiplex PCR; TCRdb holds only in-frame clones, not every one. The table includes about 100,000 clones, 85% to 95% detected once. The sequencing here drew on CD4+ or CD8+ T cells sorted from blood, taken in a trial of the OX40 agonist ivuxolimab. All receptors come from an adult with an advanced solid tumor such as melanoma, head and neck, liver or kidney cancer.

This clone was recorded once. The chain carries TRBV27 and TRBJ1-1; D is unresolved. Trimming cost V 3 bases and J 3 bases, with 8 bases left between them. CDR3 length equals 13 residues. CDR1 MNHEY and CDR2 SMNVEV come from the germline V gene (reference sequence). This CDR3 is CASSLTRDTEAFF. The CDR3 DNA sequence: TGTGCCAGCAGTTTGACAAGGGACACTGAAGCTTTCTTT.

V usage is TRBV19 and J usage is TRBJ2-3; D is possibly TRBD2 (6 bases). In germline, CDR1 is LNHDA, CDR2 SQIVND (reference sequence). V was shortened by 5 bases and J by 0 bases, with 9 bases between the two germline ends. This CDR3 comprises 14 residues. This chain's CDR3 is CASSGRDSTDTQYF. CDR3 in DNA: TGTGCCAGTAGTGGGCGGGATAGCACAGATACGCAGTATTTT.